These 21 T cell receptor beta chains originate from one sample sequenced in a study of vaccination and CD4 T cells after COVID-19. Stated treatment: roughly 10-day PBMC culture with coronavirus spike peptide pools or control peptides (ViraFEST assay). These TCRs' antigens remain unknown. With the Oncomine TCR Beta short-read assay, DNA from cultured CD4+ T cells was sequenced. TCRdb fed the PCR reads into MiXCR, producing one record per CDR3 protein. The table has some 25,000 distinct CDR3 sequences, approximately 60% seen once. This material consisted of CD4+ T cells from blood, cultured in vitro, taken after SARS-CoV-2 vaccination. Receptor source: a human donor who received a COVID-19 vaccine.

This clonotype turned up a few times. The V call is TRBV12-3 or TRBV12-4, the J call TRBJ2-7; 8 bases match TRBD1. J lost 2 bases, V lost 2 bases, and 5 bases had no gene match. The CDR3 extends over 15 amino acids. The CDR3 is CASSLNRDRTYEQYF. As DNA, the CDR3 is TGTGCCAGCAGTTTAAACCGGGACAGGACCTACGAGCAGTACTTC.

The chain recombines TRBV19 with TRBJ1-5, with TRBD1 matching over 8 bases. This CDR3 has 15 residues. V gave up 5 bases and J gave up 5 bases; unmatched junction bases: 8. Germline V CDR1 and CDR2: LNHDA, SQIVND (reference sequence). CDR3 sequence reads: CASSYTGTGDQPQHF. CDR3 coding DNA: TGTGCCAGTAGTTATACGGGGACAGGCGATCAGCCCCAGCATTTT.

The rearrangement links TRBV28 to TRBJ1-2, with D possibly being TRBD1 (6 bases). Trimming stripped 5 bases from V and 8 bases from J, with 18 bases between. The CDR3 contains 14 residues. Germline CDR1 is MDHEN and CDR2 is SYDVKM. CDR3 sequence: CASSTQGRVSGYTF. The CDR3 bases are TGTGCCAGCAGTACACAGGGCCGGGTTAGCGGCTACACCTTC.

This clonotype was detected only a few times. The chain employs TRBV4-2 and TRBJ2-3, with D possibly called TRBD1 or TRBD2 (6 bases each). Deletions cut 4 bases from V and 4 bases from J, with 18 bases between. The germline gives CDR1 LGHNA, CDR2 YNFKEQ. The CDR3 is made up of 16 amino acids. The CDR3 coding sequence is TGTGCCAGCAGCCGCAACTACGGGGGCGCTTCAGATACGCAGTATTTT. Amino acids: CASSRNYGGASDTQYF.

The chain is built from TRBV19 and TRBJ2-1; D is perhaps TRBD2 (5 bases). V was trimmed by 10 bases and J by 6 bases, leaving 13 bases between them. The CDR3 is 12 amino acids. Germline V CDR1 and CDR2: LNHDA, SQIVND (reference sequence). This chain's CDR3 is CATEDSTNEQFF. CDR3 DNA: TGTGCCACCGAGGACTCGACCAATGAGCAGTTCTTC.

The J gene is TRBJ1-5, the V gene TRBV20-1; 12 bases agree with TRBD1. The CDR3 is made up of 16 amino acids. The V gene end was trimmed by 3 bases and the J gene end by 6 bases; junction bases not matched to a gene: 9. Germline loops: CDR1 DFQATT, CDR2 SNEGSKA (reference sequence). DNA for the CDR3: TGCAGTGCTAGCCCTGGGACAGGGGGCTGGAGTCAGCCCCAGCATTTT. Residues: CSASPGTGGWSQPQHF.

The chain links TRBV10-3 to TRBJ2-5, with 8 bases matching TRBD2. The germline CDR1 and CDR2 sequences are ENHRY and SYGVKD. With V trimmed by 2 bases and J by 1 base, 3 bases remained unmatched. The CDR3 is made up of 15 amino acids. For the CDR3, the DNA is TGTGCCATCAGTGAGCCGGCGGGAGGCCAAGAGACCCAGTACTTC. Translated: CAISEPAGGQETQYF.

The chain combines TRBV9 with TRBJ2-1; 8 nucleotides align to TRBD2. The length of the CDR3 is 14 residues. The junction had 0 bases not matched to a gene; V was cut back by 2 bases and J by 2 bases. Germline V CDR1 and CDR2: SGDLS, YYNGEE. CDR3 nucleotides: TGTGCCAGCAGCGTGCGGGGGGCCTACAATGAGCAGTTCTTC. Its protein is CASSVRGAYNEQFF.

This sequence joins TRBV2 and TRBJ2-1, with a tentative D call TRBD1 (6 bases). The J call may be mistaken, given a closer DNA end match to TRBJ2-7. Germline CDR1 is SNHLY and CDR2 is FYNNEI. There are 15 residues in the CDR3. The DNA for the CDR3 is TGTGCCAGCAGACAGGGTATCGGGGTGGCCTACGAGCAGTACTTC. It translates to CASRQGIGVAYEQYF.

In this sample, this clonotype is large. This chain uses TRBV5-1 with TRBJ2-3; a weak D match, TRBD2 (6 bases). Trimming removed 1 base at V and 1 base at J, with 16 bases between. This CDR3 has 17 amino acids. The germline V gene encodes CDR1 SGHRS and CDR2 YFSETQ. Here the CDR3 reads CASSLTRVAEGTDTQYF. The CDR3 DNA reads TGCGCCAGCAGCTTGACTCGGGTAGCGGAGGGCACAGATACGCAGTATTTT. The full variable domain, its missing parts supplied by reference TRBV5-1 and TRBJ2-3, is KAGVTQTPRYLIKTRGQQVTLSCSPISGHRSVSWYQQTPGQGLQFLFEYFSETQRNKGNFPGRFSGRQFSNSRSEMNVSTLELGDSALYLCASSLTRVAEGTDTQYFGPGTRLTVL.

The chain couples TRBV5-1 to TRBJ2-5; 7 nucleotides align to TRBD2. This CDR3 has 15 residues. Germline V CDR1 and CDR2: SGHRS, YFSETQ. V shed 2 bases and J 5 bases; nucleotides not matched to a gene: 9. CDR3 sequence: CASSFLAGEGETQYF. In DNA, the CDR3 is TGCGCCAGCAGCTTTCTGGCGGGGGAGGGGGAGACCCAGTACTTC.

This clonotype rates as medium-sized. This chain connects TRBV20-1 to TRBJ1-6, with 7 bases matching TRBD1. The germline V gene encodes CDR1 DFQATT and CDR2 SNEGSKA (reference sequence). V trimming: 0 bases; J trimming: 9 bases; junction bases outside the gene matches: 8. The CDR3 is made up of 15 amino acids. The CDR3 protein is CSARDRYRGSSPLHF. In DNA form, the CDR3 reads TGCAGTGCTAGAGATCGGTACAGGGGAAGTTCACCCCTCCACTTT.

The gene calls are TRBV27 and TRBJ1-6; D not certain. V lost 5 bases and J 0 bases, leaving 14 bases between the germline ends. The CDR3 is 17 residues long. CDR1 and CDR2 (germline): MNHEY, SMNVEV (reference sequence). As DNA, the CDR3 is TGTGCCAGCAGTCCGAAACCTATCCCCTCCTATAATTCACCCCTCCACTTT. This codes for CASSPKPIPSYNSPLHF.

This clonotype was seen a handful of times. The chain has TRBV11-3 and TRBJ2-5; 7 nucleotides agree with TRBD1. The J segment lost 0 bases and the V segment lost 6 bases, leaving 4 bases of the junction unmatched. Germline values: CDR1 SGHNT, CDR2 YENEEA. The CDR3 runs to 14 residues. CDR3 sequence (DNA): TGTGCCAGCAGGACAGGGTCGTACCAAGAGACCCAGTACTTC. Translating it yields CASRTGSYQETQYF.

V usage is TRBV30 and J usage is TRBJ1-6, with D hard to call. The ends were cut back, 1 base at V and 0 bases at J, with 13 bases in the middle. CDR1 and CDR2 (germline): GTSNPN, SVGIG (reference sequence). This CDR3 region has 17 residues. This CDR3 is CAWSGTGQSSYNSPLHF. The CDR3 DNA reads as TGTGCCTGGAGTGGAACGGGCCAGAGCTCCTATAATTCACCCCTCCACTTT.

The CDR3 nucleotides read TGTGCCAGCAGGCCCTACAGGGGGCAGGGGACTGAAGCTTTCTTT. Residues: CASRPYRGQGTEAFF. V gene TRBV12-3 or TRBV12-4 combines with J gene TRBJ1-1, with 9 bases identical to TRBD1. This CDR3 comprises 15 residues. The V segment lost 6 bases and the J segment 5 bases; nucleotides outside the gene matches: 10.

The gene calls are TRBV20-1 and TRBJ2-7, with TRBD2 matching 8 bases. Germline assignment: CDR1 DFQATT and CDR2 SNEGSKA (reference sequence). The junction had 10 bases not matched to a gene; V was cut back by 3 bases and J by 0 bases. The CDR3 is 16 amino acids. This CDR3 reads CSASHGGGRSSYEQYF. The CDR3 nucleotides are TGCAGTGCTAGTCATGGCGGGGGGAGGAGCTCCTACGAGCAGTACTTC.

This sequence joins TRBV6-1 and TRBJ2-1; 15 positions agree with TRBD2. Per germline, CDR1 MNHNS and CDR2 SASEGT. The CDR3 consists of 19 residues. The junction had 13 bases not matched to a gene; V was cut back by 2 bases and J by 8 bases. The CDR3 loop reads CASSERGGLAGGRAHEQFF. As DNA, the CDR3 is TGTGCCAGCAGTGAAAGAGGGGGACTAGCGGGGGGCCGGGCTCATGAGCAGTTCTTC.

The CDR3 protein is CASSLVRLTEAFF. DNA for the CDR3: TGTGCCAGCAGCTTAGTCAGGCTCACTGAAGCTTTCTTT. The chain combines TRBV7-9 with TRBJ1-1, with D hard to call. Trimming left V 1 base short and J 4 bases short, with 7 bases between. The CDR3 is 13 residues long. Germline V gene data show CDR1 as SEHNR and CDR2 as FQNEAQ (reference sequence).

The chain employs TRBV6-1 and TRBJ1-1, with D unresolved. Per the germline V gene, CDR1 is MNHNS and CDR2 is SASEGT. The V end lost 0 bases, the J end lost 1 base, and 6 bases lay between the germline ends. The CDR3 length is 14 residues. The CDR3 DNA is TGTGCCAGCAGTGAAGCCGCTTGGAACACTGAAGCTTTCTTT. It yields the protein CASSEAAWNTEAFF.

The sample holds a few counts of this clonotype. The rearrangement joins TRBV20-1 to TRBJ1-1; D is perhaps TRBD1 (5 bases). V lost 1 base and J lost 0, with 15 bases in between. The CDR3 has 16 residues. Per the germline V gene, CDR1 is DFQATT and CDR2 is SNEGSKA (reference sequence). In nucleotides, the CDR3 is TGCAGTGCTAGAGGGTTCGGGACCCGGCTGAACACTGAAGCTTTCTTT. It encodes CSARGFGTRLNTEAFF.